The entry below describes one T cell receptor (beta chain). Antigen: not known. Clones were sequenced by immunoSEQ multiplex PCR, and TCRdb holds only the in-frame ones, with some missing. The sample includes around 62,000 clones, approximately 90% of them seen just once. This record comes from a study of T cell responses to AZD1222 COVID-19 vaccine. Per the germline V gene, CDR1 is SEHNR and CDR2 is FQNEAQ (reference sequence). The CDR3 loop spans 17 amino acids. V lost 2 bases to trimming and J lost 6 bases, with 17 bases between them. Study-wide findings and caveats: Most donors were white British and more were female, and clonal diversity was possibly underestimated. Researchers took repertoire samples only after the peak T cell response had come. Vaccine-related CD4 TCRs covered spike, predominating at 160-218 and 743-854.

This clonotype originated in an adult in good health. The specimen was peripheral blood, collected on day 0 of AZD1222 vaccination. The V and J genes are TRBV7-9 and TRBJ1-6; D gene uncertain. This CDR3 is CASSLSELTSRNSPLHF. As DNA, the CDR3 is TGTGCCAGCAGCTTATCCGAGTTAACAAGTCGTAATTCACCCCTCCACTTT. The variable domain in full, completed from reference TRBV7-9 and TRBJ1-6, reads DTGVSQNPRHKITKRGQNVTFRCDPISEHNRLYWYRQTLGQGPEFLTYFQNEAQLEKSRLLSDRFSAERPKGSFSTLEIQRTEQGDSAMYLCASSLSELTSRNSPLHFGNGTRLTVT.